These T cell receptor beta chains were read from a single sample in a study of T cell responses to AZD1222 COVID-19 vaccine. Sequencing used immunoSEQ multiplex PCR; TCRdb keeps in-frame clones, though not all of them. The table lists tens of thousands of clones, roughly 80% of them singletons. This material consisted of peripheral blood, taken on day 0 of AZD1222 vaccination. The receptor source for this set is an adult in good health. Both conserved end residues are part of each CDR3. A D gene is named only where the DNA matches it firmly. Clone size, where shown, is once, few, many, or a class for clones that have expanded.

>TRBD2|TRBV9|.|TRBJ2-5
CASSPRGGQQETQYF
TGTGCCAGCAGCCCCCGGGGAGGGCAGCAAGAGACCCAGTACTTC
>.|TRBV18|.|TRBJ1-4
CASSPPGAAANEKLFF
TGTGCCAGCTCACCACCGGGGGCAGCAGCTAATGAAAAACTGTTTTTT
>.|TRBV3-1/TRBV3-2|.|TRBJ2-6
CASSQAWRSGANVLTF
TGTGCCAGCAGCCAAGCCTGGAGAAGTGGGGCCAACGTCCTGACTTTC
>.|TRBV21-1|.|TRBJ2-7
CATERGSACYEQYF
TGTGCCACCGAACGAGGGAGTGCGTGTTACGAGCAGTACTTC
>.|TRBV7-2|once|TRBJ2-7
CASSPGSANYEQYF
TGTGCCAGCAGCCCCGGATCGGCCAACTACGAGCAGTACTTC
>.|TRBV19|.|TRBJ1-5
CASRPPGHSNQPQHF
TGTGCCAGTAGACCACCAGGGCATAGCAATCAGCCCCAGCATTTT
>.|TRBV11-2|.|TRBJ1-1
CASSLGTSNTEAFF
TGTGCCAGCAGCTTAGGGACATCGAACACTGAAGCTTTCTTT
>.|TRBV7-2|.|TRBJ2-5
CASSPRRGEETQYF
TGTGCCAGCAGCCCGAGACGCGGGGAAGAGACCCAGTACTTC
>TRBD1|TRBV5-4|.|TRBJ1-1
CASSITGENFLMRAFF
TGTGCCAGCAGCATAACAGGGGAGAATTTTTTAATGAGAGCTTTCTTT
>TRBD1|TRBV5-8|.|TRBJ1-4
CASSLGTGLNEKLFF
TGTGCCAGCAGCTTGGGGACAGGGCTTAATGAAAAACTGTTTTTT
>TRBD2|TRBV6-1|few|TRBJ2-1
CASSEPGRGYNEQFF
TGTGCCAGCAGTGAGCCGGGGAGGGGCTACAATGAGCAGTTCTTC
>.|TRBV6-5|.|TRBJ1-5
CASSQEGYQPQHF
TGTGCCAGCAGTCAGGAGGGATACCAGCCCCAGCATTTT
>TRBD2|TRBV9|.|TRBJ2-1
CASSISGTSNEQFF
TGTGCCAGCAGCATATCCGGGACTAGCAATGAGCAGTTCTTC
>.|TRBV6-1|.|TRBJ1-5
CASSEAAGNNQPQHF
TGTGCCAGCAGTGAAGCGGCAGGGAATAATCAGCCCCAGCATTTT
>.|TRBV2|once|TRBJ1-5
CASSDSNQPQHF
TGTGCCAGCAGTGATAGCAATCAGCCCCAGCATTTT
>TRBD2|TRBV5-1|.|TRBJ2-2
CASSLLSGGTNTGELFF
TGCGCCAGCAGCTTGCTTAGCGGGGGAACGAACACCGGGGAGCTGTTTTTT
>TRBD1|TRBV27|.|TRBJ1-1
CASSPADRATEAFF
TGTGCCAGCAGTCCAGCGGACAGGGCGACTGAAGCTTTCTTT
>.|TRBV7-9|.|TRBJ2-1
CASQADPSHNEQFF
TGTGCCAGCCAAGCGGACCCTAGCCACAATGAGCAGTTCTTC
>TRBD2|TRBV6-5|.|TRBJ2-7
CASSYRVSSGRLLF
TGTGCCAGCAGCTACCGGGTGTCGAGCGGGAGATTACTGTTC
>.|TRBV15|.|TRBJ2-5
CATSRVGTQETQYF
TGTGCCACCAGCAGAGTGGGGACCCAAGAGACCCAGTACTTC
>.|TRBV2|.|TRBJ1-5
CASSEMQGNQPQHF
TGTGCCAGCAGTGAAATGCAGGGGAATCAGCCCCAGCATTTT
>TRBD1|TRBV7-6|.|TRBJ1-5
CASSKRTGGQPQHF
TGTGCCAGCAGCAAGCGGACAGGTGGGCAGCCCCAGCATTTT
>TRBD2|TRBV19|.|TRBJ2-1
CASSIPSGSGSYNEQFF
TGTGCCAGTAGTATACCCAGCGGGAGTGGGTCCTACAATGAGCAGTTCTTC
>.|TRBV5-1|.|TRBJ2-5
CASSLGGAIETQYF
TGCGCCAGCAGCTTGGGAGGGGCGATCGAGACCCAGTACTTC
>TRBD1|TRBV28|once|TRBJ1-5
CASSLGGQGGGNQPQHF
TGTGCCAGCAGTTTAGGAGGACAGGGGGGAGGCAATCAGCCCCAGCATTTT
>TRBD2|TRBV4-1|.|TRBJ2-3
CASSQDSLAGTDTQYF
TGCGCCAGCAGCCAAGATTCGCTAGCGGGCACAGATACGCAGTATTTT
>.|TRBV5-4|.|TRBJ2-7
CASSLLATSSYEQYF
TGTGCCAGCAGCTTACTGGCGACGAGCTCCTACGAGCAGTACTTC
>.|TRBV3-1/TRBV3-2|few|TRBJ1-2
CASSQEGLGGYTF
TGTGCCAGCAGCCAAGAAGGGTTGGGAGGCTACACCTTC
>.|TRBV6-1|.|TRBJ2-5
CASSEVARGGETQYF
TGTGCCAGCAGTGAAGTGGCCAGGGGGGGAGAGACCCAGTACTTC
>.|TRBV30|.|TRBJ1-4
CAWSPGTPTNEKLFF
TGTGCCTGGAGTCCTGGGACGCCAACTAATGAAAAACTGTTTTTT
>.|TRBV2|.|TRBJ1-5
CASSEGDPSNQPQHF
TGTGCCAGCAGTGAGGGGGATCCGTCAAATCAGCCCCAGCATTTT
>.|TRBV15|few|TRBJ2-7
CATSRQGREQYF
TGTGCCACCAGCAGGCAGGGTAGAGAGCAGTACTTC
>.|TRBV6-6|.|TRBJ1-1
CASSQTVGVVAEAFF
TGTGCCAGCAGTCAAACGGTCGGGGTCGTCGCTGAAGCTTTCTTT
>.|TRBV11-2|.|TRBJ2-1
CASSLNSHQPEQFF
TGTGCCAGCAGCTTGAACAGTCACCAGCCTGAGCAGTTCTTC
>.|TRBV28|.|TRBJ1-5
CASRDTGEDQPQHF
TGTGCCAGCAGGGACACCGGGGAGGATCAGCCCCAGCATTTT
>TRBD1|TRBV4-2|.|TRBJ2-1
CASQGQGSNEQFF
TGTGCCAGTCAGGGACAGGGGTCCAATGAGCAGTTCTTC
>.|TRBV7-3|few|TRBJ1-5
CASSYGLNQPQHF
TGTGCCAGCAGCTATGGCCTCAATCAGCCCCAGCATTTT
>.|TRBV11-2|.|TRBJ2-3
CASSLGQFADTQYF
TGTGCCAGCAGCTTAGGGCAGTTCGCAGATACGCAGTATTTT
>.|TRBV6-5|.|TRBJ1-2
CASSGGLLSNYGYTF
TGTGCCAGCAGCGGGGGGTTGCTCTCTAACTATGGCTACACCTTC
>.|TRBV7-9|few|TRBJ2-2
CASSPTGGTGELFF
TGTGCCAGCAGCCCGACCGGGGGCACCGGGGAGCTGTTTTTT